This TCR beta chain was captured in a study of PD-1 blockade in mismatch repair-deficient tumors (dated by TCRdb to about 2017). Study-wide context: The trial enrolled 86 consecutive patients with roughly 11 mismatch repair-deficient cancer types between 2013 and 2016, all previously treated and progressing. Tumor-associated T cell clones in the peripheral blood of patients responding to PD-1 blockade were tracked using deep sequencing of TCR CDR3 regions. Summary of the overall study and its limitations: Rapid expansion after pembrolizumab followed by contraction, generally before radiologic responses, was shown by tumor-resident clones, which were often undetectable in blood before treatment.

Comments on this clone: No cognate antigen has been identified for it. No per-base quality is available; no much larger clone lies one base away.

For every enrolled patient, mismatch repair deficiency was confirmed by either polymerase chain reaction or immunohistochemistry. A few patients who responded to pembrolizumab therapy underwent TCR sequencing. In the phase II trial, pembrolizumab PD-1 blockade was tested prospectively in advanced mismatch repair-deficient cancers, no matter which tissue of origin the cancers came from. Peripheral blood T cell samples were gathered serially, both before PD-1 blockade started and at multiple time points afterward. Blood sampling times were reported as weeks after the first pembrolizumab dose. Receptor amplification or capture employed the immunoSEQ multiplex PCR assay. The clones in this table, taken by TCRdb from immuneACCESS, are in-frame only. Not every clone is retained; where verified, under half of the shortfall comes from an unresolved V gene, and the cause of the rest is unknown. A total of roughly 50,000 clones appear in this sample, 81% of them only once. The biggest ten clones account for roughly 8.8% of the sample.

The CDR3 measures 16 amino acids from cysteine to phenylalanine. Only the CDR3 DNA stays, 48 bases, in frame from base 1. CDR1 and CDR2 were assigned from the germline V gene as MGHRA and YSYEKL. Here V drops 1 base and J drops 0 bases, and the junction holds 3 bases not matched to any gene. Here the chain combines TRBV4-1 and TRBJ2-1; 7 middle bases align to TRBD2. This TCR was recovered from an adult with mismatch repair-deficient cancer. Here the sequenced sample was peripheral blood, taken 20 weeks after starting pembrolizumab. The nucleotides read TGCGCCAGCAGCCAAGCCCTAGCGGACTCCTACAATGAGCAGTTCTTC. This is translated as CASSQALADSYNEQFF.